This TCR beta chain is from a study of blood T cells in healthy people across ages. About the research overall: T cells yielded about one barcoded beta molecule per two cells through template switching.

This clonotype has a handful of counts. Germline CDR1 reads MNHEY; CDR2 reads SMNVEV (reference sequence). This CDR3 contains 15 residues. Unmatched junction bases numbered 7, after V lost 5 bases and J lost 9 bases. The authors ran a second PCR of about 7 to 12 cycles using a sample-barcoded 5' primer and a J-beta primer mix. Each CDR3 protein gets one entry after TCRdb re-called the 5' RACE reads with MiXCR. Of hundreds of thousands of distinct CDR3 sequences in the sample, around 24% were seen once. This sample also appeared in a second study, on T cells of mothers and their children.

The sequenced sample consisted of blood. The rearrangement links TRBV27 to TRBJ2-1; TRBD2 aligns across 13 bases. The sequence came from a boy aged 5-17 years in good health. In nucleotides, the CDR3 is TGTGCCAGCAGTCCACTAGCGGGAGGGCAGGGTGAGCAGTTCTTC. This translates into CASSPLAGGQGEQFF.